This TCR beta chain was sequenced during a study of T cell repertoires in cytomegalovirus infection. Whole-study context: TCR beta signatures that were public indicated CMV infection and matching HLA type. Overall study results and limits: Cumulative frequency (of public TCR beta family members) identified carriers of CMV plus the relevant HLA. Ex vivo responses were dominated by HLA-C-restricted CMV-specific TCR beta clonotypes.

The table lists this clonotype with a few counts. Antigen: not known. Trimming left V 4 bases short and J 2 bases short, with 15 bases between. The CDR3 totals 15 residues. Germline V gives CDR1 MNHNY, CDR2 SVGAGI (reference sequence). Each CDR3 protein gets one entry after TCRdb re-called the reads with MiXCR. The sample has approximately 300,000 distinct CDR3 sequences, almost 30% seen once; the top ten hold 20%. The sequence was collected from a human donor in good health (CMV status not recorded). Some clones in this sample may be carry-over from other donors' samples. The V gene is TRBV6-6, the J gene TRBJ2-7; D tentatively reads TRBD1 or TRBD2 (7 bases each). This specimen consisted of cultured PBMCs, obtained from culture after CMV antigen stimulation. CDR3 nucleotides: TGTGCCAGCAGTTCCAGGGGGAGGGTAACCTACGAGCAGTACTTC. It specifies CASSSRGRVTYEQYF.